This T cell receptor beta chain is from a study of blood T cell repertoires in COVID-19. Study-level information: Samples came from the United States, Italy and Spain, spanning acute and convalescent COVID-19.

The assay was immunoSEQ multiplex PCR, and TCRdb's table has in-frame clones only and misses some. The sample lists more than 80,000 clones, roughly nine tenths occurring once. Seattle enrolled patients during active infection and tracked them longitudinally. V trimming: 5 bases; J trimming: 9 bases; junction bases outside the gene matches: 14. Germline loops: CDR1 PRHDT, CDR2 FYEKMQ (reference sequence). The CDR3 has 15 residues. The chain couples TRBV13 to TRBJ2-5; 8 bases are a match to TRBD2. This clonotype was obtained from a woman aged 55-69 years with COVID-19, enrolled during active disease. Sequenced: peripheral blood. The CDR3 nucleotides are TGTGCCAGCAGCGCAAGGACTAGCAGGGATCCGGCCCAGTACTTC. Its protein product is CASSARTSRDPAQYF. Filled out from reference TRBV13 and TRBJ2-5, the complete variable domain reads AAGVIQSPRHLIKEKRETATLKCYPIPRHDTVYWYQQGPGQDPQFLISFYEKMQSDKGSIPDRFSAQQFSDYHSELNMSSLELGDSALYFCASSARTSRDPAQYFGPGTRLLVL.